This TCR beta chain stems from a study of cytomegalovirus exposure and HLA in healthy donors. The PCR had 60 Vbeta and 13 Jbeta primers. Method: immunoSEQ multiplex PCR; TCRdb's copy keeps in-frame clones and lacks some. The sample includes some 140,000 clones, more than 75% of them seen just once. This CDR3 spans 13 amino acids. Trimming pared 5 bases from V and 0 bases from J, leaving 7 bases between. Germline loops: CDR1 LNHDA, CDR2 SQIVND (reference sequence). The rearrangement links TRBV19 to TRBJ1-1; no clear D gene. The source of this sequence is a woman aged 40-49 years in good health and CMV-seropositive. Sequencing input: PBMCs. This chain's CDR3 is CASSVRLNTEAFF. The DNA for the CDR3 is TGTGCCAGTAGTGTCAGGTTGAACACTGAAGCTTTCTTT.